Shown below are 10 T cell receptor beta chains from a single sample sequenced in a study of identical twins. TCRdb reprocessed the 5' RACE reads via MiXCR and lists one record per CDR3 protein. Of 500,000 to 650,000 distinct CDR3 sequences in the sample, about 7.6% were seen once. These data were also reused for a study on yellow fever vaccine responses in identical twins.

The sequencing input was PBMCs. The origin of the receptors is a young woman in good health.

In this sample, this clonotype turned up many times. V gene TRBV12-3 or TRBV12-4 combines with J gene TRBJ1-6; D is uncertain. V dropped 1 base and J dropped 10 bases, with 14 bases sitting between them. The length of the CDR3 is 15 residues. The CDR3 DNA sequence: TGTGCCAGCAGTTTAGGACTACCGGCGGGGTCACCCCTCCACTTT. This translates into CASSLGLPAGSPLHF.

This clonotype was picked up a small number of times. V usage is TRBV14 and J usage is TRBJ2-3; 7 bases line up with TRBD1. The CDR3 extends over 15 amino acids. CDR1 is SGHDN and CDR2 is FVKESK in the germline V gene. With V trimmed by 4 bases and J by 2 bases, 6 bases remained unmatched. The CDR3 DNA follows: TGTGCCAGCAGCCCACAGGGGACGGACACAGATACGCAGTATTTT. Translated: CASSPQGTDTDTQYF.

The chain couples TRBV7-9 to TRBJ2-2, with D maybe TRBD2 (7 bases). Between the trimmed V and J ends, which lost 5 bases and 1 base, there was a span of 17 bases. Germline CDR1 is SEHNR and CDR2 is FQNEAQ (reference sequence). The CDR3 is 17 residues long. Here the CDR3 reads CASSPKGEGRNTGELFF. The CDR3 DNA sequence: TGTGCCAGCAGCCCAAAGGGGGAGGGCCGGAACACCGGGGAGCTGTTTTTT.

This clonotype was recorded a few times. Here the CDR3 reads CASSDGGPFTGELFF. Here the CDR3 DNA reads TGTGCCAGCAGCGATGGGGGGCCCTTCACCGGGGAGCTGTTTTTT. The V call is TRBV3-1, the J call TRBJ2-2; D tentatively fits TRBD1 or TRBD2 (6 bases each). Trimming shortened V by 5 bases and J by 4 bases, and 14 bases separated the two germline ends. There are 15 residues in the CDR3. CDR1 LGHDT and CDR2 YNNKEL come from the germline V gene (reference sequence).

This clonotype has more than one count but fewer than ten. The CDR3 sequence: CASSAGQSNSPLHF. DNA of the CDR3: TGTGCCAGCAGCGCCGGACAGTCTAATTCACCCCTCCACTTT. V and J are TRBV7-3 and TRBJ1-6, with a tentative D call TRBD1 (6 bases). Trimming shortened V by 5 bases and J by 6 bases, and 11 bases separated the two germline ends. Germline CDR1 SGHTA, CDR2 FQGTGA. The CDR3 consists of 14 residues.

The rearrangement uses TRBV15 and TRBJ2-2; possible D gene TRBD2, 6 bases. Germline V gene lookup returns CDR1 LNHNV and CDR2 YYDKDF (reference sequence). CDR3 length equals 15 residues. V lost 1 base and J lost 5, with 11 bases in between. The CDR3 here is CATSRGWDFTGELFF. The CDR3 DNA reads TGTGCCACCAGCAGAGGTTGGGACTTTACCGGGGAGCTGTTTTTT.

This chain joins TRBV2 and TRBJ2-1; 8 positions agree with TRBD2. V trimming: 3 bases; J trimming: 0 bases; junction bases outside the gene matches: 4. Germline CDR1 SNHLY, CDR2 FYNNEI. This CDR3 contains 16 residues. Here the CDR3 reads CASSDGSGGSYNEQFF. DNA of the CDR3: TGTGCCAGCAGTGACGGGAGCGGGGGCTCCTACAATGAGCAGTTCTTC.

The genes are TRBV21-1 and TRBJ2-3; no DNA check was done on the table's D call, TRBD2. TRBV21-1 is listed as a pseudogene. The CDR3 is 16 amino acids. The CDR3 region is CASSKLPPREADTQYF. The CDR3 DNA reads TGTGCCAGCAGCAAGCTACCCCCAAGGGAGGCAGATACGCAGTATTTT.

CDR3 DNA sequence: TGTGCCAGCAGCTTATGGCGGGAGCCCCCTTTGGAGCAGTACTTC. It yields the protein CASSLWREPPLEQYF. The gene calls are TRBV7-8 and TRBJ2-7; 7 positions agree with TRBD2. From germline, CDR1 is SGHVS and CDR2 FQNEAQ. This CDR3 contains 15 residues. J was trimmed by 7 bases and V by 2 bases; bases with no gene match: 11.

This clonotype has at least ten counts. The CDR3 region is CASSYEKAANYEQYF. CDR3 nucleotide sequence: TGTGCCAGCAGTTACGAAAAGGCAGCTAATTACGAGCAGTACTTC. The V call is TRBV6-5, the J call TRBJ2-7; D remains unclear. Germline V gene data show CDR1 as MNHEY and CDR2 as SVGAGI. V dropped 2 bases and J dropped 4 bases, with 15 bases sitting between them. The CDR3 runs to 15 residues.